Presented here are 26 T cell receptor beta chains from one specimen sequenced in a study of shared clonotypes between healthy human individuals. TCRdb's copy holds only in-frame clones and misses some; the assay was immunoSEQ multiplex PCR. Among about 2.4 million clones listed, approximately 92% were seen once. Sequences were obtained from naive CD4+ T cells sorted from blood. Indicated subset: CD45RA+ positively selected. Source of these receptors: a man aged 18 to 30 in good health.

The chain is built from TRBV21-1 and TRBJ1-5; whether TRBD1, the table's D call, matches the DNA was not checked. TRBV21-1 is shown as a pseudogene. The length of the CDR3 is 19 residues. CDR3 region: CASTTATGSGARSNQPQHF. Written as DNA, the CDR3 is TGTGCCAGCACCACGGCGACAGGGTCGGGGGCGCGGAGCAATCAGCCCCAGCATTTT.

The chain is built from TRBV5-1 and TRBJ1-2; TRBD1 might be the D (6 bases). The CDR3 is 14 residues long. Per the germline V gene, CDR1 is SGHRS and CDR2 is YFSETQ. V was pared by 5 bases and J by 4 bases, with 15 bases between. The DNA for the CDR3 is TGCGCCAGCAGTAACCGGGACACCCCCTATGGCTACACCTTC. As protein: CASSNRDTPYGYTF.

This clone was seen just once. The identical CDR3 is also encoded by other nucleotide sequences in the sample. This sequence joins TRBV5-1 and TRBJ2-3; tentatively, D is TRBD1 (6 bases). V lost 3 bases to trimming and J lost 3 bases, with 11 bases between them. This CDR3 is 14 amino acids long. The germline V gene has CDR1 SGHRS and CDR2 YFSETQ. Here the CDR3 reads CASSSGQPTDTQYF. The CDR3 coding sequence is TGCGCCAGCAGCTCCGGACAGCCTACAGATACGCAGTATTTT.

This clone was counted once. The genes are TRBV11-2 and TRBJ1-1; D gene ambiguous. Per the germline V gene, CDR1 is SGHAT and CDR2 is FQNNGV. The CDR3 sequence is 16 residues long. Trimming removed 5 bases from V and 0 bases from J, with 16 bases in between. In DNA, the CDR3 is TGTGCCAGCAGCCCCCGCGCAAAGTCCATGAACACTGAAGCTTTCTTT. Translation gives CASSPRAKSMNTEAFF. The variable domain in full, completed from reference TRBV11-2 and TRBJ1-1, reads EAGVAQSPRYKIIEKRQSVAFWCNPISGHATLYWYQQILGQGPKLLIQFQNNGVVDDSQLPKDRFSAERLKGVDSTLKIQPAKLEDSAVYLCASSPRAKSMNTEAFFGQGTRLTVV.

The CDR3 sequence: CASSFRQGNTEAFF. For the CDR3, the DNA is TGTGCCAGCAGCTTTAGGCAGGGGAACACTGAAGCTTTCTTT. V is TRBV13 and J is TRBJ1-1, with D tentatively TRBD1 (5 bases). This CDR3 is 14 amino acids long. Trimming shortened V by 3 bases and J by 1 base, and 9 bases separated the two germline ends. Per the germline V gene, CDR1 is PRHDT and CDR2 is FYEKMQ (reference sequence).

The chain couples TRBV6-5 to TRBJ1-2; 9 bases map to TRBD1. CDR1 and CDR2 from the germline V gene are MNHEY and SVGAGI. This CDR3 is built from 15 residues. After removal of 2 bases from V and 4 bases from J, the junction contained 5 bases not matched to a gene. The CDR3 bases are TGTGCCAGCAGTTACCCGGACAGGGGAATCTATGGCTACACCTTC. Protein product: CASSYPDRGIYGYTF.

This sequence joins TRBV5-1 and TRBJ2-1; 8 bases map to TRBD2. Trimming cost V 6 bases and J 8 bases; bases outside gene matches: 7. This CDR3 region has 13 residues. The germline CDR1 and CDR2 sequences are SGHRS and YFSETQ. The CDR3 coding sequence is TGCGCCAGCAAGGGGACTAGTACTTATGAGCAGTTCTTC. Translation: CASKGTSTYEQFF.

The rearrangement uses TRBV6-1 and TRBJ2-2, with 9 bases aligning to TRBD1. V shed 2 bases and J 6 bases; nucleotides not matched to a gene: 4. The CDR3 runs to 15 residues. The germline V gene encodes CDR1 MNHNS and CDR2 SASEGT. This chain's CDR3 is CASSEPRQGAGELFF. The CDR3 region has the DNA TGTGCCAGCAGTGAACCCCGACAGGGGGCCGGGGAGCTGTTTTTT.

V is TRBV6-5 and J is TRBJ1-6, with D possibly TRBD1 on 5 matching bases. V lost 4 bases to trimming and J lost 6 bases, with 10 bases between them. The germline V gene encodes CDR1 MNHEY and CDR2 SVGAGI. This CDR3 is built from 14 residues. The CDR3 DNA reads as TGTGCCAGCAGTTGGGGGTCAGGTAATTCACCCCTCCACTTT. As protein: CASSWGSGNSPLHF.

This sequence joins TRBV19 and TRBJ2-7; TRBD1 agrees at 9 bases. The J segment lost 2 bases and the V segment lost 4 bases, leaving 9 bases of the junction unmatched. This CDR3 contains 16 residues. CDR1 is LNHDA, CDR2 SQIVND, per germline (reference sequence). CDR3 coding DNA: TGTGCCAGTAGTACCCCTCGGACAGGGGCAGCCTACGAGCAGTACTTC. Protein product: CASSTPRTGAAYEQYF.

J is TRBJ2-3 and V is TRBV6-1; TRBD2 aligns across 8 bases. CDR1 MNHNS and CDR2 SASEGT come from the germline V gene. The CDR3 runs 14 residues. V dropped 8 bases and J dropped 6; count of bases not matched to a gene: 10. DNA of the CDR3: TGTGCCAGCCCGGGGCGGGGGGCGATGGATACGCAGTATTTT. Its protein is CASPGRGAMDTQYF.

The CDR3 sequence: CATSRDRGDNEQFF. In DNA form, the CDR3 reads TGTGCCACCAGCAGAGATCGGGGAGACAATGAGCAGTTCTTC. This chain uses TRBV15 with TRBJ2-1, with a tentative D call TRBD2 (5 bases). Germline V gene lookup returns CDR1 LNHNV and CDR2 YYDKDF (reference sequence). There are 14 residues in the CDR3. The V gene lost 0 bases and the J gene lost 5 bases, with 8 bases spanning the gap.

V and J are TRBV30 and TRBJ2-3; possible D gene TRBD2, 5 bases. Deletions cut 8 bases from V and 2 bases from J, with 8 bases between. This CDR3 has 11 residues. Germline CDR1 reads GTSNPN; CDR2 reads SVGIG (reference sequence). The DNA of the CDR3 is TGTGCCCAGCGGATCACAGATACGCAGTATTTT. Its protein product is CAQRITDTQYF. The full variable domain, in which reference TRBV30 and TRBJ2-3 provide the parts outside the CDR3, is SQTIHQWPATLVQPVGSPLSLECTVEGTSNPNLYWYRQAAGRGLQLLFYSVGIGQISSEVPQNLSASRPQDRQFILSSKKLLLSDSGFYLCAQRITDTQYFGPGTRLTVL.

The CDR3 nucleotides are TGTGCCAGCAGAGCGACAGGGTTGAACACTGAAGCTTTCTTT. Translation: CASRATGLNTEAFF. This chain uses TRBV27 with TRBJ1-1, with TRBD1 identical over 7 bases. V was clipped by 6 bases and J by 0 bases; unmatched bases: 4. The CDR3 sequence is 14 residues long. Germline assignment: CDR1 MNHEY and CDR2 SMNVEV (reference sequence).

The chain has TRBV10-2 and TRBJ1-5; a weak D match, TRBD1 (6 bases). The CDR3 length is 13 residues. Germline CDR1 and CDR2: WSHSY and SAAADI. The V end lost 2 bases, the J end lost 11 bases, and 13 bases lay between the germline ends. The CDR3 spells CASSEKGGMAQHF. DNA for the CDR3: TGCGCCAGCAGTGAGAAGGGGGGGATGGCCCAGCATTTT.

This chain links TRBV2 with TRBJ2-7; TRBD2 aligns across 9 bases. This CDR3 comprises 16 residues. J lost 4 bases, V lost 6 bases, and 13 bases had no gene match. Germline V gives CDR1 SNHLY, CDR2 FYNNEI. The chain's CDR3 is CASRDLAGTGRYEQYF. CDR3 sequence (DNA): TGTGCCAGCAGGGATCTAGCGGGGACGGGGAGGTACGAGCAGTACTTC.

The chain combines TRBV5-6 with TRBJ2-4; 10 nucleotides line up with TRBD2. V lost 4 bases, J lost 0 bases, and 4 bases stayed unmatched. The CDR3 runs 16 residues. The germline gives CDR1 SGHDT, CDR2 YYEEEE. The CDR3 DNA sequence: TGTGCCAGCAGCCCCAGCGGGAGGGTAGCCAAAAACATTCAGTACTTC. This sequence encodes CASSPSGRVAKNIQYF.

V is TRBV18 and J is TRBJ2-4; tentatively, D is TRBD1 (6 bases). CDR1 is KGHSH, CDR2 LQKENI, per germline. V gave up 0 bases and J gave up 0 bases, with 18 bases separating them. The CDR3 extends over 19 amino acids. The CDR3 sequence is CASSPPTAGDLLAKNIQYF. CDR3 sequence (DNA): TGTGCCAGCTCACCACCAACGGCAGGGGACCTTCTAGCCAAAAACATTCAGTACTTC.

The chain recombines TRBV6-5 with TRBJ1-6; 8 bases line up with TRBD1. Germline CDR1 MNHEY, CDR2 SVGAGI. The V gene end was trimmed by 6 bases and the J gene end by 12 bases; junction bases not matched to a gene: 4. The CDR3 loop spans 12 amino acids. The CDR3 sequence is CASRGTGQPLHF. In DNA form, the CDR3 reads TGTGCCAGCAGGGGGACAGGCCAACCCCTCCACTTT.

This chain links TRBV5-1 with TRBJ2-3; no definite D call. With 0 bases removed from V and 3 bases from J, the gap between germline ends came to 14 bases. Germline V gene data show CDR1 as SGHRS and CDR2 as YFSETQ. CDR3 size: 16 residues. CDR3 sequence (DNA): TGCGCCAGCAGCTTGGTTCGTGGGATGCGAACAGATACGCAGTATTTT. Protein sequence: CASSLVRGMRTDTQYF.

As concerns this clone: At the DNA level, this CDR3 is encoded by other sequences in the same sample as well. This chain uses TRBV4-3 with TRBJ2-7, with unresolved D. Germline values: CDR1 LGHNA, CDR2 YSLEER. CDR3 size: 13 residues. Trimming took off 0 bases at V and 2 bases at J, with 5 bases between the two ends. DNA of the CDR3: TGCGCCAGCAGCCAAGATCTTCCCTACGAGCAGTACTTC. Protein sequence: CASSQDLPYEQYF.

Concerning this clone itself: The same CDR3 also results from other DNA sequences found in this sample. The chain has TRBV6-6 and TRBJ2-7; no definite D call. The CDR3 is made up of 11 amino acids. The V gene's germline CDR1 is MNHNY and CDR2 SVGAGI (reference sequence). Trimming pared 5 bases from V and 0 bases from J, leaving 2 bases between. The CDR3: CASSGSYEQYF. The CDR3 region has the DNA TGTGCCAGCAGTGGCTCCTACGAGCAGTACTTC.

About this clone itself: The junction does not match germline at one end; this may be a read error. The genes are TRBV7-7 and TRBJ2-1, with a weak D call TRBD2 (5 bases). Looked up from germline, CDR1 is SSHAT and CDR2 is FNYEAQ (reference sequence). CDR3 length: 13 residues. This chain's CDR3 is CASSLAIEGEQFF. The CDR3 DNA reads TGTGCTAGCAGCTTAGCAATCGAGGGAGAGCAGTTCTTC.

The gene calls are TRBV11-2 and TRBJ1-1, with no clear D. The CDR3 spans 12 residues. The germline V gene has CDR1 SGHAT and CDR2 FQNNGV. V was clipped by 3 bases and J by 4 bases, with 6 bases between them. CDR3 loop: CASSFYGTEAFF. DNA for the CDR3: TGTGCCAGCAGCTTTTACGGCACTGAAGCTTTCTTT.

V gene TRBV29-1 combines with J gene TRBJ2-3, with TRBD2 matching 14 bases. Germline CDR1 and CDR2: SQVTM and ANQGSEA. Losses at the gene ends were 0 bases for V and 0 bases for J; bases not matched to a gene: 8. The CDR3 is 19 residues long. The CDR3 spells CSVEEFGTSGGRSTDTQYF. CDR3 nucleotide sequence: TGCAGCGTTGAAGAGTTCGGGACTAGCGGGGGTCGTAGCACAGATACGCAGTATTTT.

This clone was picked up a small number of times. V gene TRBV5-1 combines with J gene TRBJ1-5, with D tentatively TRBD1 (6 bases). V lost 7 bases to trimming and J lost 2 bases, with 13 bases between them. The germline gives CDR1 SGHRS, CDR2 YFSETQ. CDR3 length equals 14 residues. The CDR3 reads CASAPGDRNQPQHF. CDR3 DNA: TGCGCCAGCGCACCAGGGGATCGCAATCAGCCCCAGCATTTT.